This is a list of T cell receptor beta chains from one sample in a study of somatic mutations in cytotoxic T cells in rheumatoid arthritis. The table came from immunoSEQ multiplex PCR; TCRdb's copy has only in-frame clones and leaves some out. This table has 13,000 to 15,000 clones, approximately 84% appearing once. Sequencing input: CD8+ T cells sorted from blood. The receptors originated from an adult with rheumatoid arthritis. Each CDR3 is given with its conserved first and last residue. The order of the fields is clone size, CDR3 length, D gene, J gene, V gene, CDR3 protein, CDR3 DNA. The D gene is left open where the match is weak. Clone size is shown for a subset of rows, as once, few, many or a class of expanded clone.

abundance: NA
len: 16
d_gene: TRBD1
j_gene: TRBJ1-2
v_gene: TRBV5-1
CDR3aa: CASSPGQGRNAYGYTF
CDR3nt: TGCGCCAGCAGCCCGGGACAGGGAAGAAACGCCTATGGCTACACCTTC

abundance: NA
len: 17
d_gene: TRBD2
j_gene: TRBJ2-2
v_gene: TRBV5-1
CDR3aa: CASSSVSAGVSTGELFF
CDR3nt: TGCGCCAGCAGCTCAGTCTCGGCGGGGGTGTCCACCGGGGAGCTGTTTTTT

abundance: NA
len: 15
d_gene: NA
j_gene: TRBJ2-5
v_gene: TRBV11-2
CDR3aa: CASSFAPASWETQYF
CDR3nt: TGTGCCAGCAGCTTTGCACCGGCCTCTTGGGAGACCCAGTACTTC

abundance: NA
len: 15
d_gene: NA
j_gene: TRBJ2-7
v_gene: TRBV9
CDR3aa: CASSPDATPGYEQYF
CDR3nt: TGTGCCAGCAGCCCGGATGCGACCCCTGGGTACGAGCAGTACTTC

abundance: NA
len: 18
d_gene: TRBD2
j_gene: TRBJ2-2
v_gene: TRBV9
CDR3aa: CASNQPSSGRGNTGELFF
CDR3nt: TGTGCCAGCAATCAGCCCTCTAGCGGGAGGGGGAACACCGGGGAGCTGTTTTTT

abundance: medium-sized
len: 13
d_gene: NA
j_gene: TRBJ2-7
v_gene: TRBV9
CDR3aa: CASSVRGGYEQYF
CDR3nt: TGTGCCAGCAGCGTAAGGGGTGGCTACGAGCAGTACTTC

abundance: NA
len: 15
d_gene: NA
j_gene: TRBJ2-5
v_gene: TRBV21-1
CDR3aa: CASSKPPGLRETQYF
CDR3nt: TGTGCCAGCAGCAAACCGCCAGGCCTTAGGGAGACCCAGTACTTC

abundance: NA
len: 14
d_gene: NA
j_gene: TRBJ2-1
v_gene: TRBV27
CDR3aa: CASSLAGLYNEQFF
CDR3nt: TGTGCCAGCAGTTTGGCAGGATTATACAATGAGCAGTTCTTC

abundance: NA
len: 14
d_gene: TRBD2
j_gene: TRBJ2-1
v_gene: TRBV9
CDR3aa: CAVGGTSGYNEQFF
CDR3nt: TGTGCCGTGGGGGGGACTAGCGGCTACAATGAGCAGTTCTTC

abundance: few
len: 15
d_gene: NA
j_gene: TRBJ1-1
v_gene: TRBV4-1
CDR3aa: CASSQEAGGNTEAFF
CDR3nt: TGCGCCAGCAGCCAAGAGGCAGGAGGGAACACTGAAGCTTTCTTT

abundance: NA
len: 11
d_gene: NA
j_gene: TRBJ1-2
v_gene: TRBV28
CDR3aa: CARDPKDGYTF
CDR3nt: TGTGCCAGGGACCCAAAAGACGGCTACACCTTC

abundance: NA
len: 13
d_gene: NA
j_gene: TRBJ2-7
v_gene: TRBV4-1
CDR3aa: CASSQDEGWEQYF
CDR3nt: TGCGCCAGCAGCCAAGATGAGGGGTGGGAGCAGTACTTC

abundance: NA
len: 12
d_gene: NA
j_gene: TRBJ2-1
v_gene: TRBV6-4
CDR3aa: CASSDSMGEQFF
CDR3nt: TGTGCCAGCAGTGACTCGATGGGTGAGCAGTTCTTC

abundance: NA
len: 15
d_gene: NA
j_gene: TRBJ2-1
v_gene: TRBV4-2
CDR3aa: CASSADFVGYNEQFF
CDR3nt: TGTGCCAGCAGCGCCGATTTTGTGGGTTACAATGAGCAGTTCTTC

abundance: NA
len: 14
d_gene: NA
j_gene: TRBJ2-1
v_gene: TRBV2
CDR3aa: CATLYTLGDNEQFF
CDR3nt: TGTGCCACCCTCTACACCCTCGGGGACAATGAGCAGTTCTTC

abundance: NA
len: 14
d_gene: NA
j_gene: TRBJ2-3
v_gene: TRBV13
CDR3aa: CASSTPTIGGAQYF
CDR3nt: TGTGCCAGCAGTACCCCGACTATTGGGGGCGCGCAGTATTTT

abundance: NA
len: 14
d_gene: NA
j_gene: TRBJ2-5
v_gene: TRBV19
CDR3aa: CASSIEDRGETQYF
CDR3nt: TGTGCCAGTAGTATAGAAGACAGAGGAGAGACCCAGTACTTC

abundance: NA
len: 15
d_gene: TRBD1
j_gene: TRBJ2-7
v_gene: TRBV27
CDR3aa: CASSLLGQVTNEQYF
CDR3nt: TGTGCCAGCAGTTTACTCGGACAGGTAACGAACGAGCAGTACTTC

abundance: few
len: 11
d_gene: NA
j_gene: TRBJ1-1
v_gene: TRBV30
CDR3aa: CAWSYGGEAFF
CDR3nt: TGTGCCTGGAGTTATGGAGGTGAAGCTTTCTTT

abundance: NA
len: 14
d_gene: NA
j_gene: TRBJ2-1
v_gene: TRBV7-8
CDR3aa: CASSLVGFHNEQFF
CDR3nt: TGTGCCAGCAGCTTAGTGGGGTTCCACAATGAGCAGTTCTTC

abundance: NA
len: 14
d_gene: NA
j_gene: TRBJ2-7
v_gene: TRBV6-5
CDR3aa: CASSYSIQGNEQYF
CDR3nt: TGTGCCAGCAGTTACTCGATACAGGGTAACGAGCAGTACTTC